A selection of T cell receptor beta chains follows, all from one sample in a study of response to subunit inactivated influenza vaccine. TCRdb fed the RT-PCR reads into MiXCR, producing one record per CDR3 protein. The data contain about 500,000 distinct CDR3 sequences, 16% of them singletons. Sequenced here: CD4+ T cells sorted from PBMCs, sampled about 24 months after vaccination. These receptors were taken from a man between 50 and 75 years old who received an inactivated influenza vaccine. Both conserved end residues are part of each CDR3. The D gene is left open where the match is weak. Some rows mark clone size as missing; the rest say once, few, many or name a class of expanded clone.

v_call	cdr3_length	j_call	d_call	clone_size	cdr3_nt	cdr3_aa
TRBV4-3	16	TRBJ2-7	-	-	TGCGCCAGCAGCCAAGATATCGGGACGAGCTCCTACGAGCAGTACTTC	CASSQDIGTSSYEQYF
TRBV14	15	TRBJ2-6	-	few	TGTGCCAGCAGCGAACTCTACTCTGGGGCCAACGTCCTGACTTTC	CASSELYSGANVLTF
TRBV28	14	TRBJ2-4	-	few	TGTGCCAGCATTGGCTACGGAGCCAAAAACATTCAGTACTTC	CASIGYGAKNIQYF
TRBV18	15	TRBJ1-2	TRBD1	few	TGTGCCAGCTCACCCAACCCGGGACAGGCCTATGGCTACACCTTC	CASSPNPGQAYGYTF
TRBV18	15	TRBJ1-1	-	few	TGTGCCAGCTCACCAACCGGCGGGTTGAACACTGAAGCTTTCTTT	CASSPTGGLNTEAFF
TRBV5-1	15	TRBJ2-7	-	-	TGCGCCAGCAGCTTGGGCAGGGAGAACTCCTACGAGCAGTACTTC	CASSLGRENSYEQYF
TRBV7-2	14	TRBJ2-3	-	-	TGTGCCAGCAGCTTAGCGTTTCTCCCAGATACGCAGTATTTT	CASSLAFLPDTQYF
TRBV2	15	TRBJ1-1	-	-	TGTGCCAGCAGGGTACGGGACGGATCTCTCACTGAAGCTTTCTTT	CASRVRDGSLTEAFF
TRBV5-1	15	TRBJ1-1	-	-	TGCGCCAGCAGCTGGGAAGGGTTGCTGAACACTGAAGCTTTCTTT	CASSWEGLLNTEAFF
TRBV12-3/TRBV12-4	15	TRBJ2-1	TRBD2	-	TGTGCCAGCAGTTTAGTAGCGGGAAGGGGGAATGAGCAGTTCTTC	CASSLVAGRGNEQFF
TRBV2	13	TRBJ2-4	-	-	TGTGCCGGCAGTGTTGGGCAGAAAAACATTCAGTACTTC	CAGSVGQKNIQYF
TRBV30	13	TRBJ2-5	TRBD2	few	TGTGCCTGGAGTGGAGCGGGGGGTGGTACCCAGTACTTC	CAWSGAGGGTQYF
TRBV28	14	TRBJ1-1	-	few	TGTGCCAGCCAGGGAGGGGAAGGGGACACTGAAGCTTTCTTT	CASQGGEGDTEAFF
TRBV4-3	20	TRBJ2-4	TRBD2	-	TGCGCCAGCAGCCAAGATTGGTCTAGCGGGAGGGTTAAGGCCAAAAACATTCAGTACTTC	CASSQDWSSGRVKAKNIQYF
TRBV7-2	14	TRBJ2-7	TRBD2	-	TGTGCCAGCAGCCAAGCGGGGGGCTCCTACGAGCAGTACTTC	CASSQAGGSYEQYF
TRBV20-1	11	TRBJ1-2	TRBD1	few	TGCAGTGCTCCCAACAGGGGAGGCTACACCTTC	CSAPNRGGYTF
TRBV7-6	15	TRBJ2-1	-	-	TGTGCCAGCAGCCAGAACCGGGACGCCAAATCTGAGCAGTTCTTC	CASSQNRDAKSEQFF
TRBV5-1	15	TRBJ1-1	-	many	TGCGCCAGCAGCTTCCAGACGGGGGCGAGCACTGAAGCTTTCTTT	CASSFQTGASTEAFF
TRBV7-2	15	TRBJ2-1	TRBD2	many	TGTGCCAGCAGCTCGACTAGCGGGGGGCACAATGAGCAGTTCTTC	CASSSTSGGHNEQFF
TRBV21-1	18	TRBJ2-5	-	-	TGTGCCAGCAGCAAAGGAGGGAACAGGGGGGATCCTAGAGGGGCCCAGTACTTC	CASSKGGNRGDPRGAQYF
TRBV10-3	15	TRBJ2-2	TRBD2	few	TGTGCCATCTCTCCTCTAGCGGGGCGTACCGGGGAGCTGTTTTTT	CAISPLAGRTGELFF
TRBV6-7	21	TRBJ2-1	TRBD2	-	TGTGCCACCAGTTATCCCCAGGGGGCCGGAGGACAGCGGGGGGGCCTTCGTGAGCAGTTCTTC	CATSYPQGAGGQRGGLREQFF
TRBV12-3/TRBV12-4	15	TRBJ1-4	TRBD1	-	TGTGCCAGCAGTTTTGGACAGGGCCATAATGAAAAACTGTTTTTT	CASSFGQGHNEKLFF
TRBV20-1	14	TRBJ2-7	-	-	TGCAGTGCTAGAGATACCGGGACATCCTACGAGCAGTACTTC	CSARDTGTSYEQYF
TRBV29-1	12	TRBJ2-1	TRBD1	many	TGCAGCGTGGGGAGACAGGGCGAGAAGCAGTTCTTC	CSVGRQGEKQFF
TRBV10-3	14	TRBJ2-2	TRBD2	-	TGTGCCATCAGTGCCGGGGGGGGCACCGGGGAGCTGTTTTTT	CAISAGGGTGELFF
TRBV5-6	14	TRBJ2-4	-	-	TGTGCCAGCAGCTTGGCCGGGCGGGAAAACATTCAGTACTTC	CASSLAGRENIQYF
TRBV13	14	TRBJ2-5	-	-	TGTGCCAGCAGCTTATATCAGGGCCAAGAGACCCAGTACTTC	CASSLYQGQETQYF
TRBV4-3	16	TRBJ2-2	-	few	TGCGCCAGCAGCCAAGGTGGAGGGCTGAACACCGGGGAGCTGTTTTTT	CASSQGGGLNTGELFF
TRBV10-3	14	TRBJ2-7	-	-	TGTGCCATCAGAAGGGACGGACTGCCCTACGAGCAGTACTTC	CAIRRDGLPYEQYF
TRBV9	15	TRBJ1-2	-	few	TGTGCCAGCAGCGTAGGAGGGACGACTAACTATGGCTACACCTTC	CASSVGGTTNYGYTF
TRBV7-2	17	TRBJ1-6	TRBD1	few	TGTGCCAGCAGCTTAGTAGGGACAGGTCTACATAATTCACCCCTCCACTTT	CASSLVGTGLHNSPLHF
TRBV21-1	18	TRBJ2-1	-	many	TGTGCCAGCAGCAATTCCCGCACGGGGGGGGCGGGTTTGAATGAGCAGTTCTTC	CASSNSRTGGAGLNEQFF
TRBV2	14	TRBJ1-5	-	few	TGTGCCAGCAGTGTATTAGGGACACGGCAGCCCCAGCATTTT	CASSVLGTRQPQHF
TRBV7-9	13	TRBJ2-1	-	few	TGTGCCAGCAGCTTGGGCTTTTACAATGAGCAGTTCTTC	CASSLGFYNEQFF
TRBV7-2	15	TRBJ2-1	-	-	TGTGCCAGCAGTTCTAGACTAGGTAATTACAATGAGCAGTTCTTC	CASSSRLGNYNEQFF
TRBV7-2	15	TRBJ2-2	-	once	TGTGTCAGCAGCAGACGGTCATCCGGGGCCGGGGAGCTGTTTTTT	CVSSRRSSGAGELFF
TRBV7-9	16	TRBJ2-2	TRBD1	-	TGTGCCAGCAGCGTCAGACAGGGGGCGAACACCGGGGAGCTGTTTTTT	CASSVRQGANTGELFF
TRBV4-1	14	TRBJ2-5	-	-	TGCGCCAGCAGCCAAGGGCAGGTCCAAGAGACCCAGTACTTC	CASSQGQVQETQYF
TRBV20-1	16	TRBJ2-1	TRBD2	-	TGCAGTGCTAGGCGAGCTAGCGGCGATACCTACAATGAGCAGTTCTTC	CSARRASGDTYNEQFF
TRBV24-1	11	TRBJ2-1	TRBD2	-	TGTGCCACCAGTGATTGGGACTACCTGTTCTTC	CATSDWDYLFF
TRBV20-1	15	TRBJ2-5	TRBD2	many	TGCAGTGCTAGAGATCTAGGGACTACGCAAGAGACCCAGTACTTC	CSARDLGTTQETQYF
TRBV10-3	17	TRBJ1-2	TRBD1	-	TGTGCCATCACACCCGACAGGGGGGGCAGATCGAACTATGACTACACCTTC	CAITPDRGGRSNYDYTF
TRBV5-1	14	TRBJ2-2	-	-	TGCGCCAGCAGCATCAGTGGGGTTTCCGGGGAGCTGTTTTTT	CASSISGVSGELFF